One sample yielded the 28 T cell receptor beta chains listed below, sequenced in a study of T cells after yellow fever vaccination. TCRdb recomputed calls from the 5' RACE reads with MiXCR, one row per CDR3 protein. This repertoire shows fewer than 650,000 distinct CDR3 sequences, less than 25% found once; its top ten account for around 17%. Here the sequenced sample was PBMCs, taken roughly 20 days after the first yellow fever vaccination. These receptors were taken from a man aged 18 to 30 who received the YFV17D yellow fever vaccine.

The genes are TRBV18 and TRBJ1-1; tentative D call: TRBD1 (5 bases). Per germline, CDR1 KGHSH and CDR2 LQKENI. V lost 3 bases, J lost 5 bases, and 13 bases lay in between. This CDR3 has 14 residues. The CDR3: CASSPSVWGTEAFF. CDR3 DNA sequence: TGTGCCAGCTCACCTTCCGTTTGGGGGACTGAAGCTTTCTTT.

This clonotype is a singleton in its sample. This sequence joins TRBV6-2 or TRBV6-3 and TRBJ2-7; D gene uncertain. Germline assignment: CDR1 MNHEY and CDR2 SVGEGT. Trimming pared 8 bases from V and 5 bases from J, leaving 16 bases between. CDR3 length: 13 amino acids. DNA for the CDR3: TGTGCCAGCCGCCTCAGGTCCAAGGACGAGCAGTACGTC. Protein product: CASRLRSKDEQYV.

The table lists this clonotype with a few counts. The J gene is TRBJ2-7, the V gene TRBV7-8; D is unresolved. Germline V gene sequence: CDR1 SGHVS, CDR2 FQNEAQ. Trimming removed 3 bases at V and 2 bases at J, with 11 bases between. This CDR3 contains 14 residues. The CDR3 DNA sequence: TGTGCCAGCAGCTTGGGGTCCCTTCCCTACGAGCAGTACTTC. This gives the protein CASSLGSLPYEQYF.

This rearrangement joins TRBV15 to TRBJ1-5; 7 nucleotides match TRBD1. The germline V gene encodes CDR1 LNHNV and CDR2 YYDKDF (reference sequence). This CDR3 has 19 residues. J gave up 2 bases and V 3 bases, and 16 bases lay outside the gene matches. Written as DNA, the CDR3 is TGTGCCACCAGCAGCGAGGGTCCGAGGGCAGGGGGAGGCAATCAGCCCCAGCATTTT. Its protein product is CATSSEGPRAGGGNQPQHF.

This chain uses TRBV4-3 with TRBJ2-6; D is possibly TRBD1 or TRBD2 (5 bases each). V lost 4 bases, J lost 0 bases, and 13 bases lay in between. The CDR3 is 17 residues long. Per germline, CDR1 LGHNA and CDR2 YSLEER. The CDR3 DNA reads as TGCGCCAGCAGCCCCGGGACCGCGAACTCTGGGGCCAACGTCCTGACTTTC. Translated: CASSPGTANSGANVLTF.

The table lists this clonotype with a count of one. The chain has TRBV7-2 and TRBJ2-5; unclear D gene. This CDR3 comprises 14 residues. Germline CDR1 is SGHTA and CDR2 is FQGNSA. Trimming removed 6 bases at V and 0 bases at J, with 11 bases between. Here the CDR3 DNA reads TGTGCCAGCAGGCAGATCCCCAACCAAGAGACCCAGTACTTC. It translates to CASRQIPNQETQYF.

The V gene is TRBV6-1, the J gene TRBJ1-6; a possible D gene is TRBD1 (5 bases). CDR3 length equals 14 residues. With 7 bases removed from V and 3 bases from J, the gap between germline ends came to 10 bases. The germline CDR1 and CDR2 sequences are MNHNS and SASEGT. CDR3 protein: CASTTGVYNSPLHF. CDR3 coding DNA: TGTGCCAGCACCACGGGGGTCTATAATTCACCCCTCCACTTT.

The rearrangement uses TRBV20-1 and TRBJ2-5; possibly TRBD1 for D (6 bases). V shed 3 bases and J shed 5 bases, with 13 bases lying between them. Germline CDR1 and CDR2: DFQATT and SNEGSKA (reference sequence). This CDR3 comprises 13 residues. This CDR3 reads CSASRSRGETQYF. The DNA for the CDR3 is TGCAGTGCTAGTCGGAGTAGGGGGGAGACCCAGTACTTC.

The chain is built from TRBV27 and TRBJ2-3; no clear D. The V end lost 5 bases, the J end lost 2 bases, and 17 bases lay between the germline ends. The germline CDR1 and CDR2 sequences are MNHEY and SMNVEV (reference sequence). This CDR3 spans 16 amino acids. The CDR3 DNA sequence: TGTGCCAGCAGTCCCCTGGGCGGCCGAAACACAGATACGCAGTATTTT. Its protein product is CASSPLGGRNTDTQYF.

The rearrangement links TRBV28 to TRBJ2-5; 12 nucleotides match TRBD2. Per the germline V gene, CDR1 is MDHEN and CDR2 is SYDVKM. This CDR3 region has 16 residues. Trimming removed 1 base from V and 7 bases from J; junction bases left unmatched: 7. CDR3 sequence reads: CASSLLTSGGRGTQYF. CDR3 sequence (DNA): TGTGCCAGCAGTTTATTGACTAGCGGGGGAAGAGGGACCCAGTACTTC.

There are a few counts of this clonotype. J is TRBJ1-4 and V is TRBV18; maybe TRBD1 (5 bases). The CDR3 sequence is 15 residues long. V was cut by 3 bases and J by 5 bases, with 13 bases left in between. The V gene's germline CDR1 is KGHSH and CDR2 LQKENI. For the CDR3, the DNA is TGTGCCAGCTCACCGAGGGGTCTGGTAAATGAAAAACTGTTTTTT. It is translated as CASSPRGLVNEKLFF.

The rearrangement uses TRBV2 and TRBJ1-1; D not resolved. From germline, CDR1 is SNHLY and CDR2 FYNNEI. Trimming took off 4 bases at V and 1 base at J, with 13 bases between the two ends. The CDR3 is 15 residues long. In nucleotides, the CDR3 is TGTGCCAGCAGTGGGCGGGCTTATGGGAACACTGAAGCTTTCTTT. This translates into CASSGRAYGNTEAFF. Full variable domain (outside the CDR3, taken from reference TRBV2 and TRBJ1-1): EPEVTQTPSHQVTQMGQEVILRCVPISNHLYFYWYRQILGQKVEFLVSFYNNEISEKSEIFDDQFSVERPDGSNFTLKIRSTKLEDSAMYFCASSGRAYGNTEAFFGQGTRLTVV.

The table lists this clonotype with many counts. V is TRBV5-1 and J is TRBJ2-1, with TRBD2 matching over 9 bases. The CDR3 totals 17 residues. Germline V gives CDR1 SGHRS, CDR2 YFSETQ. With V trimmed by 6 bases and J by 3 bases, 13 bases remained unmatched. The CDR3 sequence is CASNTGVAGEDYNEQFF. The CDR3 bases are TGCGCCAGCAACACCGGAGTAGCGGGGGAGGACTACAATGAGCAGTTCTTC.

The V call is TRBV29-1, the J call TRBJ1-1, with D possibly TRBD1 on 6 matching bases. V was pared by 3 bases and J by 3 bases, with 8 bases between. The CDR3 runs to 12 residues. Germline V lookup: CDR1 SQVTM, CDR2 ANQGSEA. The CDR3 spells CSVEGADTEAFF. Here the CDR3 DNA reads TGCAGCGTTGAGGGGGCTGACACTGAAGCTTTCTTT.

This clonotype was counted between two and nine times. The chain joins TRBV4-2 to TRBJ1-4; weak D call: TRBD1 (5 bases). CDR3 length equals 15 residues. V gave up 4 bases and J gave up 6 bases, with 15 bases separating them. Germline CDR1 and CDR2: LGHNA and YNFKEQ. CDR3 bases: TGTGCCAGCAGCCGGGACCGGGGGGGAGATGAAAAACTGTTTTTT. Residues: CASSRDRGGDEKLFF.

This clonotype was observed a few times. In DNA, the CDR3 is TGTGCCAGCAGCGGATTCCGGGACAGGGCGGCTGGCTACACCTTC. The encoded protein is CASSGFRDRAAGYTF. The gene calls are TRBV11-2 and TRBJ1-2, with TRBD1 matching over 9 bases. J lost 7 bases, V lost 5 bases, and 11 bases had no gene match. There are 15 residues in the CDR3. Germline V gene sequence: CDR1 SGHAT, CDR2 FQNNGV. Variable domain in full (rest from reference TRBV11-2 and TRBJ1-2): EAGVAQSPRYKIIEKRQSVAFWCNPISGHATLYWYQQILGQGPKLLIQFQNNGVVDDSQLPKDRFSAERLKGVDSTLKIQPAKLEDSAVYLCASSGFRDRAAGYTFGSGTRLTVV.

In its sample, this clonotype was seen a few times. This chain uses TRBV11-2 with TRBJ2-2; perhaps TRBD2 as D (7 bases). The V end was cut by 3 bases, the J end by 7 bases, with 30 bases between. Germline values: CDR1 SGHAT, CDR2 FQNNGV. The CDR3 extends over 20 amino acids. The CDR3 protein is CASSFSREARGASFDGELFF. DNA for the CDR3: TGTGCCAGCAGCTTTAGTAGAGAGGCTCGGGGGGCGAGTTTCGACGGGGAGCTGTTTTTT.

This CDR3 is CASSPRQGQAEAFF. The CDR3 region has the DNA TGTGCCAGCTCACCGAGACAGGGCCAGGCTGAAGCTTTCTTT. The chain couples TRBV18 to TRBJ1-1; TRBD1 agrees at 7 bases. The V gene's germline CDR1 is KGHSH and CDR2 LQKENI. Unmatched junction bases numbered 7, after V lost 3 bases and J lost 6 bases. This CDR3 is 14 amino acids long. The whole variable domain, filled in from reference TRBV18 and TRBJ1-1, reads NAGVMQNPRHLVRRRGQEARLRCSPMKGHSHVYWYRQLPEEGLKFMVYLQKENIIDESGMPKERFSAEFPKEGPSILRIQQVVRGDSAAYFCASSPRQGQAEAFFGQGTRLTVV.

The chain's CDR3 is CASSSGAAPREQYF. CDR3 sequence (DNA): TGTGCCAGCAGCTCAGGAGCGGCCCCACGCGAGCAGTACTTC. V and J are TRBV11-2 and TRBJ2-7; a weak D match, TRBD2 (5 bases). From germline, CDR1 is SGHAT and CDR2 FQNNGV. Trimming removed 4 bases from V and 6 bases from J, with 16 bases in between. This CDR3 has 14 amino acids.

This chain joins TRBV20-1 and TRBJ2-7; D call uncertain. Trimming took off 4 bases at V and 6 bases at J, with 16 bases between the two ends. The CDR3 runs to 13 residues. CDR1 and CDR2 from the germline V gene are DFQATT and SNEGSKA (reference sequence). CDR3 nucleotide sequence: TGCAGTGCTAACGTCCCCCGGTCGGTCGAGCAGTACGTC. This encodes CSANVPRSVEQYV.

This clonotype was detected only a few times. The chain recombines TRBV20-1 with TRBJ1-2; TRBD1 is a possible D gene (5 bases). The CDR3 runs 12 residues. Germline values: CDR1 DFQATT, CDR2 SNEGSKA (reference sequence). The CDR3 DNA is TGCACCCCAGCGGGGGTTAACTATGGCTACACCTTC. It codes for CTPAGVNYGYTF.

This rearrangement joins TRBV5-1 to TRBJ1-3; D not certain. This CDR3 has 14 amino acids. CDR1 is SGHRS and CDR2 is YFSETQ in the germline V gene. Trimming removed 2 bases from V and 4 bases from J, with 10 bases in between. DNA of the CDR3: TGCGCCAGCAGCTTCGGAACAGCCGGAAACACCATATATTTT. This gives the protein CASSFGTAGNTIYF. Looking up the rest from reference TRBV5-1 and TRBJ1-3 gives the full variable domain: KAGVTQTPRYLIKTRGQQVTLSCSPISGHRSVSWYQQTPGQGLQFLFEYFSETQRNKGNFPGRFSGRQFSNSRSEMNVSTLELGDSALYLCASSFGTAGNTIYFGEGSWLTVV.

The rearrangement links TRBV28 to TRBJ1-1; 7 bases are a match to TRBD1. V lost 7 bases and J lost 0; bases outside the gene matches: 5. The CDR3 is 14 residues long. Germline lookup yields CDR1 MDHEN and CDR2 SYDVKM. The CDR3 region has the DNA TGTGCCAGCAAGGGGGCTCAGATGAACACTGAAGCTTTCTTT. As protein: CASKGAQMNTEAFF.

This chain links TRBV4-3 with TRBJ1-2; the D gene is possibly TRBD1 (6 bases). Germline CDR1 and CDR2: LGHNA and YSLEER. V was shortened by 4 bases and J by 8 bases, with 20 bases between the two germline ends. This CDR3 has 15 amino acids. The CDR3 bases are TGCGCCAGCAGCCCCGGACAGACCAGTCTCCTAGGCTACACCTTC. It translates to CASSPGQTSLLGYTF.

This clonotype came up many times. CDR3 in amino acids: CASSWNRGDTDTQYF. The CDR3 bases are TGTGCCAGCAGCTGGAACAGGGGTGACACAGATACGCAGTATTTT. The V and J genes are TRBV7-8 and TRBJ2-3, with 7 bases lining up with TRBD1. This CDR3 contains 15 residues. Germline V gives CDR1 SGHVS, CDR2 FQNEAQ. V lost 4 bases to trimming and J lost 2 bases; unmatched junction nucleotides: 6.

The sample holds a few counts of this clonotype. The chain uses TRBV5-1 and TRBJ1-2, with 8 bases identical to TRBD1. The CDR3 loop spans 15 amino acids. After removal of 2 bases from V and 4 bases from J, the junction contained 7 bases not matched to a gene. Germline values: CDR1 SGHRS, CDR2 YFSETQ. Here the CDR3 reads CASSFLSTGGYGYTF. Here the CDR3 DNA reads TGCGCCAGCAGCTTTCTCTCAACAGGGGGCTATGGCTACACCTTC.

The gene calls are TRBV6-2 or TRBV6-3 and TRBJ2-5; 8 nucleotides match TRBD1. This CDR3 has 15 amino acids. The J segment lost 5 bases and the V segment lost 4 bases, leaving 9 bases of the junction unmatched. The germline V gene has CDR1 MNHEY and CDR2 SVGEGT. The CDR3 DNA reads as TGTGCCAGCAGTTCAAACCGGGACAGGAGGGAGACCCAGTACTTC. Translated: CASSSNRDRRETQYF.

In this sample, this clonotype turned up a few times. V gene TRBV12-3 or TRBV12-4 combines with J gene TRBJ1-1, with D tentatively TRBD1 (5 bases). The CDR3 spans 14 residues. Trimming stripped 3 bases from V and 0 bases from J, with 8 bases between. The CDR3 region is CASSLNRMNTEAFF. CDR3 DNA sequence: TGTGCCAGCAGTTTGAACAGGATGAACACTGAAGCTTTCTTT.